A single sample gave rise to the 9 T cell receptor beta chains below, sequenced in a study of T cells after yellow fever vaccination. Via MiXCR, TCRdb re-called the 5' RACE reads, giving one row per CDR3 protein. This sample carries about 120,000 distinct CDR3 sequences, roughly 6.8% of them seen once, and the ten largest clones take roughly 2.5%. This sample comprised CD4+ T cells sorted from PBMCs, obtained around 45 days after the first yellow fever vaccination. Receptors were obtained from a man aged 18 to 30 who received the YFV17D yellow fever vaccine.

As concerns this clonotype: This may arise from a read error, as a much more abundant clone is one base away. The chain couples TRBV12-3 or TRBV12-4 to TRBJ2-7; D is unresolved. This CDR3 region has 14 residues. CDR3 protein: CAGSPRAASYEQYF. DNA of the CDR3: TGTGCCGGCAGCCCTCGGGCAGCCTCCTACGAGCAGTACTTC.

This clonotype was observed at least ten times. This chain's CDR3 is CASSLEVGYTQYF. CDR3 in DNA: TGCGCCAGCAGCTTGGAGGTCGGCTATACGCAGTATTTT. J is TRBJ2-3 and V is TRBV5-1; the D is unclear. This CDR3 has 13 residues. Germline CDR1 and CDR2: SGHRS and YFSETQ. V was pared by 0 bases and J by 7 bases, with 9 bases between.

In its sample, this clonotype was seen many times. V and J are TRBV7-2 and TRBJ2-3; 10 nucleotides match TRBD2. The CDR3 has 14 residues. The junction had 5 bases not matched to a gene; V was cut back by 1 base and J by 10 bases. The germline gives CDR1 SGHTA, CDR2 FQGNSA. CDR3 nucleotides: TGTGCCAGCAGCTTAGAGGCTACTAGCGGGGCGCAGTATTTT. As protein: CASSLEATSGAQYF.

The V call is TRBV5-6, the J call TRBJ2-6; TRBD1 or TRBD2 may be the D gene (5 bases each). The CDR3 totals 15 residues. V gave up 0 bases and J gave up 2 bases, with 6 bases separating them. CDR1 and CDR2 from the germline V gene are SGHDT and YYEEEE. CDR3 loop: CASSLAGPGANVLTF. CDR3 sequence (DNA): TGTGCCAGCAGCTTGGCGGGGCCTGGGGCCAACGTCCTGACTTTC.

In this sample, this clonotype turned up many times. This chain uses TRBV5-1 with TRBJ2-5; 9 bases fit TRBD2. J lost 2 bases, V lost 1 base, and 9 bases had no gene match. CDR3 length: 17 amino acids. From germline, CDR1 is SGHRS and CDR2 YFSETQ. CDR3 in DNA: TGCGCCAGCAGCTTGTCGCGGGGGGGTACTAAGCAAGAGACCCAGTACTTC. Protein: CASSLSRGGTKQETQYF.

This clonotype was found many times. V gene TRBV9 combines with J gene TRBJ2-3, with 7 bases aligning to TRBD1. The CDR3 has 14 residues. V lost 4 bases to trimming and J lost 9 bases; unmatched junction nucleotides: 11. From germline, CDR1 is SGDLS and CDR2 YYNGEE. The CDR3, as DNA: TGTGCCAGCAGCCTCCCGGGACAGCTAGACACGCAGTATTTT. This sequence encodes CASSLPGQLDTQYF.

This clonotype showed up many times. V and J are TRBV12-3 or TRBV12-4 and TRBJ1-5; D not certain. The germline V and J ends were trimmed by 2 bases and 7 bases, with 9 bases remaining between them. The CDR3 has 13 residues. This CDR3 is CASSLRRRQPQHF. CDR3 nucleotides: TGTGCCAGCAGTTTACGGCGGCGCCAGCCCCAGCATTTT.

The sample holds many counts of this clonotype. The rearrangement links TRBV5-1 to TRBJ2-5; D is perhaps TRBD2 (6 bases). With 0 bases removed from V and 3 bases from J, the gap between germline ends came to 15 bases. This CDR3 comprises 16 residues. Germline CDR1 and CDR2: SGHRS and YFSETQ. CDR3 sequence (DNA): TGCGCCAGCAGCTTGGTTGCGGGGCAACCCGAAGAGACCCAGTACTTC. It codes for CASSLVAGQPEETQYF.

In its sample, this clonotype was seen many times. This rearrangement joins TRBV12-3 or TRBV12-4 to TRBJ2-7; D is undetermined. This CDR3 has 14 residues. V was pared by 3 bases and J by 4 bases, with 13 bases between. In DNA, the CDR3 is TGTGCCAGCAGTTTGAACGGTCAGGCTTACGAGCAGTACTTC. This sequence encodes CASSLNGQAYEQYF.